These T cell receptor beta chains were read from a single sample in a study of blood T cell repertoires in COVID-19. Method: immunoSEQ multiplex PCR; TCRdb's copy keeps in-frame clones and lacks some. The data show roughly 50,000 clones, with approximately 82% seen just once and around an eighth held by the top ten. The sample taken for sequencing was peripheral blood. The receptors derive from a human donor in a cohort sampled during active COVID-19. Both conserved end residues are part of each CDR3. Fields, in order: V gene, clone size, J gene, D gene, CDR3 protein, CDR3 DNA. D genes are given only for firm matches. The size of a clone is reported for some rows only, either as once, few or many, or as a class for expanded clones.

TRBV7-9	NA	TRBJ1-3	TRBD1	CASSLDRGQPSSGNTIYF	TGTGCCAGCAGCTTAGACAGGGGGCAACCGAGCTCTGGAAACACCATATATTTT
TRBV7-2	once	TRBJ1-2	TRBD1	CASSLVSGTGISGYTF	TGTGCCAGCAGCTTAGTTTCCGGGACAGGGATTAGCGGCTACACCTTC
TRBV6-1	NA	TRBJ2-7	NA	CASSEFLRGSEQYF	TGTGCCAGCAGTGAATTTTTAAGGGGTAGCGAGCAGTACTTC
TRBV6-5	NA	TRBJ2-7	TRBD2	CASTITGGLYEQYF	TGTGCCAGCACTATTACGGGGGGGCTGTACGAGCAGTACTTC
TRBV6-1	NA	TRBJ1-2	NA	CASSEPDGNYGYTF	TGTGCCAGCAGTGAACCCGACGGGAACTATGGCTACACCTTC
TRBV27	NA	TRBJ2-7	NA	CASSLFSYEQYF	TGTGCCAGCAGTTTATTCAGCTACGAGCAGTACTTC
TRBV5-1	NA	TRBJ1-5	TRBD1	CASRDRDGQPQHF	TGCGCCAGCAGAGACAGGGACGGACAGCCCCAGCATTTT
TRBV3-1/TRBV3-2	NA	TRBJ1-2	NA	CASSQDLDLDSYGYTF	TGTGCCAGCAGCCAAGATCTAGACCTAGACAGCTATGGCTACACCTTC
TRBV20-1	NA	TRBJ2-5	NA	CSASRTPQETQYF	TGCAGTGCTAGTCGGACACCGCAAGAGACCCAGTACTTC
TRBV7-2	NA	TRBJ1-1	TRBD1	CASSEGAGAFF	TGTGCCAGCTCTGAGGGGGCTGGTGCTTTCTTT
TRBV6-6	NA	TRBJ2-7	TRBD1	CASSQGQGASYEQYF	TGTGCCAGCAGTCAGGGACAGGGAGCATCCTACGAGCAGTACTTC
TRBV4-3	once	TRBJ2-7	TRBD1	CASSQASATGEQYF	TGCGCCAGCAGCCAAGCTTCCGCGACAGGGGAGCAGTACTTC
TRBV7-9	NA	TRBJ1-6	NA	CASSAEAGVINSPLHF	TGTGCCAGCAGCGCAGAGGCAGGGGTTATCAATTCACCCCTCCACTTT
TRBV5-3	NA	TRBJ1-5	NA	CARSLGQSDQPQHF	TGTGCCAGAAGCTTGGGACAAAGTGATCAGCCCCAGCATTTT
TRBV11-3	NA	TRBJ2-7	TRBD2	CASSPRRTSYEQYF	TGTGCCAGCAGCCCTCGGCGGACTAGTTACGAGCAGTACTTC
TRBV11-2	once	TRBJ2-7	NA	CASSLIVYEQYF	TGTGCCAGCAGCTTAATCGTCTACGAGCAGTACTTC
TRBV5-1	NA	TRBJ2-3	TRBD2	CASRAGTSSGGDTQYF	TGCGCCAGCAGGGCCGGGACTAGTAGCGGTGGAGATACGCAGTATTTT
TRBV6-4	NA	TRBJ1-1	NA	CASSAGQNTEAFF	TGTGCCAGCAGTGCAGGGCAGAACACTGAAGCTTTCTTT
TRBV9	NA	TRBJ2-3	NA	CASSVGATRGADTQYF	TGTGCCAGCAGCGTAGGTGCCACCCGCGGCGCAGATACGCAGTATTTT
TRBV9	NA	TRBJ1-3	NA	CASSPPGSGNTIYF	TGTGCCAGCAGCCCACCGGGTTCTGGAAACACCATATATTTT
TRBV10-3	NA	TRBJ1-2	TRBD1	CAISGDRGSYGYTF	TGTGCCATCAGTGGCGACAGGGGGTCCTATGGCTACACCTTC
TRBV9	NA	TRBJ1-5	NA	CASSVAPGWSQPQHF	TGTGCCAGCAGCGTAGCCCCGGGGTGGAGTCAGCCCCAGCATTTT